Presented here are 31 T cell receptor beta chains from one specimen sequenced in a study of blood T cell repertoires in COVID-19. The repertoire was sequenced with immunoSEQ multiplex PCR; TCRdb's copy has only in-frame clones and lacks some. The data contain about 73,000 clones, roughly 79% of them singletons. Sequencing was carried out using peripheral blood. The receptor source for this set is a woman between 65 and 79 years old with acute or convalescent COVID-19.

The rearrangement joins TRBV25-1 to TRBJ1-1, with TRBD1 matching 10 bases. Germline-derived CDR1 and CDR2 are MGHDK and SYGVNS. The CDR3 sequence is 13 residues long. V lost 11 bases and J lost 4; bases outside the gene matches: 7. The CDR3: CASRQGAATEAFF. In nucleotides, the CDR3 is TGTGCCTCACGACAGGGGGCGGCCACTGAAGCTTTCTTT. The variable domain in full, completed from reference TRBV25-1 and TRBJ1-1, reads EADIYQTPRYLVIGTGKKITLECSQTMGHDKMYWYQQDPGMELHLIHYSYGVNSTEKGDLSSESTVSRIRTEHFPLTLESARPSHTSQYLCASRQGAATEAFFGQGTRLTVV.

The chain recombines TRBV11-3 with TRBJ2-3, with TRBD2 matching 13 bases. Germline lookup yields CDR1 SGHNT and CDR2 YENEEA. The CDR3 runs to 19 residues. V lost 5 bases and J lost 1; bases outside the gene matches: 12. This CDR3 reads CASSRPGTSGKGGTDTQYF. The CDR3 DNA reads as TGTGCCAGCAGCCGTCCCGGGACTAGCGGGAAGGGAGGCACAGATACGCAGTATTTT.

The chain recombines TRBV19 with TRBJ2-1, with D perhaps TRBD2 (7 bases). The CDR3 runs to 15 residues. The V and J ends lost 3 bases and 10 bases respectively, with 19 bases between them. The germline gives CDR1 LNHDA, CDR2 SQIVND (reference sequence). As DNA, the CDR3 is TGTGCCAGTAGTATTAGCTTTGGGGGGGCTGGGGAGCAGTTCTTC. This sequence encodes CASSISFGGAGEQFF.

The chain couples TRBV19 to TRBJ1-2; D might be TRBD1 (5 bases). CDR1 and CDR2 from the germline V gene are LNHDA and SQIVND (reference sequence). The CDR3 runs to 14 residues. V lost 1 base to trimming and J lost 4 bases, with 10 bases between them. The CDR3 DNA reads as TGTGCCAGTAGTATAGGCGGGACCGCCTATGGCTACACCTTC. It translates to CASSIGGTAYGYTF.

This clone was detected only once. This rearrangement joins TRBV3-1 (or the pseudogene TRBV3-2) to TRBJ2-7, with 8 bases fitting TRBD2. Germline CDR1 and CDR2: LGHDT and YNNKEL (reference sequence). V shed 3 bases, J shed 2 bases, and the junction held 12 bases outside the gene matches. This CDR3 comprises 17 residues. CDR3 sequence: CASSQLSGVAGTYEQYF. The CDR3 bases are TGTGCCAGCAGCCAGCTCTCGGGAGTAGCGGGAACCTACGAGCAGTACTTC.

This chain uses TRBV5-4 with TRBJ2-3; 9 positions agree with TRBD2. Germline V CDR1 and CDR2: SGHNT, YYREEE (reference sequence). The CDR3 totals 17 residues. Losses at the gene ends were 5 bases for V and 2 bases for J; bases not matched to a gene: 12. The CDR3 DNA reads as TGTGCCAGCAGTCCCGCGCGGGGGACTAGCTTCACAGATACGCAGTATTTT. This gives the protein CASSPARGTSFTDTQYF.

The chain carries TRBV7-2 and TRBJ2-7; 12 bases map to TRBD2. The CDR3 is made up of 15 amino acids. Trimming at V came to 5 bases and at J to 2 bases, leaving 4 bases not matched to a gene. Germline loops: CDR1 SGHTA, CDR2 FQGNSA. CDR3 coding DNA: TGTGCCAGCAGCCCACGACTAGCGGGGGCCTACGAGCAGTACTTC. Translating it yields CASSPRLAGAYEQYF. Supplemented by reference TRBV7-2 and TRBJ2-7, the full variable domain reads GAGVSQSPSNKVTEKGKDVELRCDPISGHTALYWYRQSLGQGLEFLIYFQGNSAPDKSGLPSDRFSAERTGGSVSTLTIQRTQQEDSAVYLCASSPRLAGAYEQYFGPGTRLTVT.

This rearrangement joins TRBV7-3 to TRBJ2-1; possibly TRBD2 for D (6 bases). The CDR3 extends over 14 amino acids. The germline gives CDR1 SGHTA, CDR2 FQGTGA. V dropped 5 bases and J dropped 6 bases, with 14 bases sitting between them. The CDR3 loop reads CASSLDGGGNEQFF. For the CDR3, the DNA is TGTGCCAGCAGCCTTGACGGGGGTGGCAATGAGCAGTTCTTC.

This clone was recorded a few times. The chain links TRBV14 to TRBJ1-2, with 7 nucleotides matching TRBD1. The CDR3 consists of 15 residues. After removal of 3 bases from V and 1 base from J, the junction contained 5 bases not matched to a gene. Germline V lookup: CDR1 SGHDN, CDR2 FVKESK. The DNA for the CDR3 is TGTGCCAGCAGCCACGGGAGGGGGCTTAACTATGGCTACACCTTC. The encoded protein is CASSHGRGLNYGYTF.

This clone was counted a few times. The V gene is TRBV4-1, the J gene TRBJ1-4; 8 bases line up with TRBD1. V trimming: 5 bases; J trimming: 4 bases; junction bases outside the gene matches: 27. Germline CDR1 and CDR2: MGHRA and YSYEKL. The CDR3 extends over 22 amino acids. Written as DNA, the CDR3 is TGCGCCAGCAGCATCTCAGGGCTAGTATTGGCAGGGGGCGAAACGGGTAATGAAAAACTGTTTTTT. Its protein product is CASSISGLVLAGGETGNEKLFF.

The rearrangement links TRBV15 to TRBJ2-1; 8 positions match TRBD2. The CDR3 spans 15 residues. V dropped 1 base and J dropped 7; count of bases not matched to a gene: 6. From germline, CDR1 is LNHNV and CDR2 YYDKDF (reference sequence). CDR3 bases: TGTGCCACCAGCAGAGGTGGGACTAGAACAAATGAGCAGTTCTTC. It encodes CATSRGGTRTNEQFF.

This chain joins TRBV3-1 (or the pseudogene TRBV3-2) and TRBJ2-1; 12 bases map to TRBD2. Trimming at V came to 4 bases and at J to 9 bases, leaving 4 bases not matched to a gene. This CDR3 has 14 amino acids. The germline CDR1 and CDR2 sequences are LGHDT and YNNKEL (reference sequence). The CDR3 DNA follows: TGTGCCAGCAGCCCACGACTAGCGGGAGCTGAGCAGTTCTTC. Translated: CASSPRLAGAEQFF.

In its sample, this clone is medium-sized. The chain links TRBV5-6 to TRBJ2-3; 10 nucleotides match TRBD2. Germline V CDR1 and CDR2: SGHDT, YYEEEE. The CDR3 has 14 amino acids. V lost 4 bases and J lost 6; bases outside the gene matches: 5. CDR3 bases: TGTGCCAGCAGCCTAGCGGGAGTATTGGATACGCAGTATTTT. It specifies CASSLAGVLDTQYF.

This chain's CDR3 is CASSPIPRTGDYGYTF. CDR3 DNA sequence: TGTGCCAGCAGCCCTATACCAAGGACAGGGGACTATGGCTACACCTTC. This chain uses TRBV28 with TRBJ1-2; 9 bases match TRBD1. The CDR3 loop spans 16 amino acids. V was pared by 6 bases and J by 3 bases, with 11 bases of the junction left unmatched. CDR1 MDHEN and CDR2 SYDVKM come from the germline V gene.

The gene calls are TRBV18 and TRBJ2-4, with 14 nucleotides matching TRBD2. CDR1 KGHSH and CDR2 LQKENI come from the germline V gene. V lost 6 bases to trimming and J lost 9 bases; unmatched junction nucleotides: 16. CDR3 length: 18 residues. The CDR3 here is CASSPAPGTSGSGGIQYF. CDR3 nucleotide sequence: TGTGCCAGCTCCCCAGCTCCTGGGACTAGCGGGAGTGGAGGCATTCAGTACTTC.

This CDR3 reads CASSRQGDYGYTF. DNA of the CDR3: TGTGCCAGCAGCCGACAGGGGGACTATGGCTACACCTTC. The J gene is TRBJ1-2, the V gene TRBV6-5; 9 bases agree with TRBD1. CDR3 length: 13 amino acids. Trimming at V came to 6 bases and at J to 3 bases, leaving 2 bases not matched to a gene. Germline CDR1 and CDR2: MNHEY and SVGAGI.

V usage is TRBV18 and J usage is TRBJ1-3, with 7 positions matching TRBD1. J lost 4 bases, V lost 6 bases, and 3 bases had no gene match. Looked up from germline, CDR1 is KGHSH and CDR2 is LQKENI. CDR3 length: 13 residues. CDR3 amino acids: CASSPGQGNTIYF. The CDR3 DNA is TGTGCCAGCTCCCCGGGACAGGGAAACACCATATATTTT.

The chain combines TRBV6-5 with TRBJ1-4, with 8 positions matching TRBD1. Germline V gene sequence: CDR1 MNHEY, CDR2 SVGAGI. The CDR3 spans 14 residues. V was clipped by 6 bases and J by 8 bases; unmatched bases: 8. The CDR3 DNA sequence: TGTGCCAGCAGGACCGGGACAGGCAAAGAAAAACTGTTTTTT. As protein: CASRTGTGKEKLFF.

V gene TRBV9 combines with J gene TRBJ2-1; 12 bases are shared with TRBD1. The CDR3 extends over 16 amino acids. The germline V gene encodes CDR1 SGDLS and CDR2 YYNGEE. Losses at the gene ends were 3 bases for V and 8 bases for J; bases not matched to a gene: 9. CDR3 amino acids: CASSARGDRGRHEQFF. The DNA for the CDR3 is TGTGCCAGCAGCGCTAGGGGGGACAGGGGGCGCCATGAGCAGTTCTTC.

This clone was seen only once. CDR3 sequence (DNA): TGTGCCAGTACGCAGGGGCGGGTAAATGAGCAGTTCTTC. It specifies CASTQGRVNEQFF. The chain uses TRBV19 and TRBJ2-1; possible D gene TRBD1, 6 bases. The length of the CDR3 is 13 residues. Trimming shortened V by 7 bases and J by 7 bases, and 14 bases separated the two germline ends. Germline CDR1 is LNHDA and CDR2 is SQIVND (reference sequence).

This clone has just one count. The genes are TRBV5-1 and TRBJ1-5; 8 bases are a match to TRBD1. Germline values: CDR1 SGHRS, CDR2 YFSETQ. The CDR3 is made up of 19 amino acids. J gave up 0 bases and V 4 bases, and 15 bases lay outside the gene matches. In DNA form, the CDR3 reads TGCGCCAGCAGCACCTCTGGACAGGGTGGGATATATAGCAATCAGCCCCAGCATTTT. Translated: CASSTSGQGGIYSNQPQHF. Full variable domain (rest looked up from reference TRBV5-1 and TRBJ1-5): KAGVTQTPRYLIKTRGQQVTLSCSPISGHRSVSWYQQTPGQGLQFLFEYFSETQRNKGNFPGRFSGRQFSNSRSEMNVSTLELGDSALYLCASSTSGQGGIYSNQPQHFGDGTRLSIL.

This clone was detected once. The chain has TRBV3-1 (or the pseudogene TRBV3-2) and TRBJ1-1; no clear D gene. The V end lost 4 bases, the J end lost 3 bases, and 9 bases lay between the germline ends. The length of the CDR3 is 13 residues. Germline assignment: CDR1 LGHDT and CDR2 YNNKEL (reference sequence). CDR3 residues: CASSLNRYTEAFF. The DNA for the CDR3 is TGTGCCAGCAGCCTAAACAGATACACTGAAGCTTTCTTT.

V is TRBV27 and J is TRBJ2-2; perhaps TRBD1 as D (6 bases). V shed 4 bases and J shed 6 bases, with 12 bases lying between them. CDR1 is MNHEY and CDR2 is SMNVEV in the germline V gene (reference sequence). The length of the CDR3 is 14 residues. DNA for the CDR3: TGTGCCAGCAGTTCTCTCAGGGGCCCCGGGGAGCTGTTTTTT. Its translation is CASSSLRGPGELFF.

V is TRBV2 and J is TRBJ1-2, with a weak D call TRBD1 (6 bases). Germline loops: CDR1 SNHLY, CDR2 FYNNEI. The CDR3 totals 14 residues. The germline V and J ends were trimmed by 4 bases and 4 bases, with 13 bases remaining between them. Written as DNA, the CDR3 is TGTGCCAGCAGTGTGGGACAATTGGTCTATGGCTACACCTTC. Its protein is CASSVGQLVYGYTF.

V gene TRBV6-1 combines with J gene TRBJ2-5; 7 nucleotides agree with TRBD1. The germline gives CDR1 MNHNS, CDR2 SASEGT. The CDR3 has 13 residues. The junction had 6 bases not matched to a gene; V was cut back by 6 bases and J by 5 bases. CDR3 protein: CASSRQGEETQYF. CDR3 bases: TGTGCCAGCAGCCGACAGGGTGAGGAGACCCAGTACTTC.

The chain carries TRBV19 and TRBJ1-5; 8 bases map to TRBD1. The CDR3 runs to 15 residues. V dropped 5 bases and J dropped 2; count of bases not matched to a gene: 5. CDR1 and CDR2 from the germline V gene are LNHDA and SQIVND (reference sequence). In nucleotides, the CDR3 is TGTGCCAGTAGTGACAGGGGATCGGGCAATCAGCCCCAGCATTTT. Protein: CASSDRGSGNQPQHF.

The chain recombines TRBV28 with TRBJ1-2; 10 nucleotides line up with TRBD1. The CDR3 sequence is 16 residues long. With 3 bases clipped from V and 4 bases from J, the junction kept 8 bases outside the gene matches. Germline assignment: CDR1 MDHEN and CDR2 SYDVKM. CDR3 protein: CASSFAGQGSSYGYTF. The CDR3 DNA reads TGTGCCAGCAGTTTTGCGGGACAGGGGTCGAGCTATGGCTACACCTTC.

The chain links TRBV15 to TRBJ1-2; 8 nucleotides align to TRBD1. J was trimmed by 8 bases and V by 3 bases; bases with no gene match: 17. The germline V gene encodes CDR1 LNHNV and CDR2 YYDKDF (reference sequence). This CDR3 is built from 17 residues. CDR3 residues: CATSRNKGTGVYYGYTF. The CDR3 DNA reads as TGTGCCACCAGCAGGAATAAGGGGACAGGCGTGTATTACGGCTACACCTTC.

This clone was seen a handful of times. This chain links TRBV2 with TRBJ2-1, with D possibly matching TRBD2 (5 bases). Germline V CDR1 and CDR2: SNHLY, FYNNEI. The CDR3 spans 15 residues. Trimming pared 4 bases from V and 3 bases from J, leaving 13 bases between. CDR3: CASSATATSYNEQFF. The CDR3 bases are TGTGCCAGCAGTGCAACAGCAACTAGCTACAATGAGCAGTTCTTC.

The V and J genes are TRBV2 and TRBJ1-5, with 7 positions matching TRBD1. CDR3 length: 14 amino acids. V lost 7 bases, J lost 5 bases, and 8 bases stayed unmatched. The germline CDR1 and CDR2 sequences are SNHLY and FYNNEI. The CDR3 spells CASIQEQGHQPQHF. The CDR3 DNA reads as TGTGCCAGCATTCAGGAACAGGGGCATCAGCCCCAGCATTTT.

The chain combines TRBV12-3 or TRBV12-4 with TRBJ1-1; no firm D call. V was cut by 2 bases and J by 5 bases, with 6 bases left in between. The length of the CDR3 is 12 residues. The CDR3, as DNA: TGTGCCAGCAGTTTACGGAGGACTGAAGCTTTCTTT. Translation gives CASSLRRTEAFF.